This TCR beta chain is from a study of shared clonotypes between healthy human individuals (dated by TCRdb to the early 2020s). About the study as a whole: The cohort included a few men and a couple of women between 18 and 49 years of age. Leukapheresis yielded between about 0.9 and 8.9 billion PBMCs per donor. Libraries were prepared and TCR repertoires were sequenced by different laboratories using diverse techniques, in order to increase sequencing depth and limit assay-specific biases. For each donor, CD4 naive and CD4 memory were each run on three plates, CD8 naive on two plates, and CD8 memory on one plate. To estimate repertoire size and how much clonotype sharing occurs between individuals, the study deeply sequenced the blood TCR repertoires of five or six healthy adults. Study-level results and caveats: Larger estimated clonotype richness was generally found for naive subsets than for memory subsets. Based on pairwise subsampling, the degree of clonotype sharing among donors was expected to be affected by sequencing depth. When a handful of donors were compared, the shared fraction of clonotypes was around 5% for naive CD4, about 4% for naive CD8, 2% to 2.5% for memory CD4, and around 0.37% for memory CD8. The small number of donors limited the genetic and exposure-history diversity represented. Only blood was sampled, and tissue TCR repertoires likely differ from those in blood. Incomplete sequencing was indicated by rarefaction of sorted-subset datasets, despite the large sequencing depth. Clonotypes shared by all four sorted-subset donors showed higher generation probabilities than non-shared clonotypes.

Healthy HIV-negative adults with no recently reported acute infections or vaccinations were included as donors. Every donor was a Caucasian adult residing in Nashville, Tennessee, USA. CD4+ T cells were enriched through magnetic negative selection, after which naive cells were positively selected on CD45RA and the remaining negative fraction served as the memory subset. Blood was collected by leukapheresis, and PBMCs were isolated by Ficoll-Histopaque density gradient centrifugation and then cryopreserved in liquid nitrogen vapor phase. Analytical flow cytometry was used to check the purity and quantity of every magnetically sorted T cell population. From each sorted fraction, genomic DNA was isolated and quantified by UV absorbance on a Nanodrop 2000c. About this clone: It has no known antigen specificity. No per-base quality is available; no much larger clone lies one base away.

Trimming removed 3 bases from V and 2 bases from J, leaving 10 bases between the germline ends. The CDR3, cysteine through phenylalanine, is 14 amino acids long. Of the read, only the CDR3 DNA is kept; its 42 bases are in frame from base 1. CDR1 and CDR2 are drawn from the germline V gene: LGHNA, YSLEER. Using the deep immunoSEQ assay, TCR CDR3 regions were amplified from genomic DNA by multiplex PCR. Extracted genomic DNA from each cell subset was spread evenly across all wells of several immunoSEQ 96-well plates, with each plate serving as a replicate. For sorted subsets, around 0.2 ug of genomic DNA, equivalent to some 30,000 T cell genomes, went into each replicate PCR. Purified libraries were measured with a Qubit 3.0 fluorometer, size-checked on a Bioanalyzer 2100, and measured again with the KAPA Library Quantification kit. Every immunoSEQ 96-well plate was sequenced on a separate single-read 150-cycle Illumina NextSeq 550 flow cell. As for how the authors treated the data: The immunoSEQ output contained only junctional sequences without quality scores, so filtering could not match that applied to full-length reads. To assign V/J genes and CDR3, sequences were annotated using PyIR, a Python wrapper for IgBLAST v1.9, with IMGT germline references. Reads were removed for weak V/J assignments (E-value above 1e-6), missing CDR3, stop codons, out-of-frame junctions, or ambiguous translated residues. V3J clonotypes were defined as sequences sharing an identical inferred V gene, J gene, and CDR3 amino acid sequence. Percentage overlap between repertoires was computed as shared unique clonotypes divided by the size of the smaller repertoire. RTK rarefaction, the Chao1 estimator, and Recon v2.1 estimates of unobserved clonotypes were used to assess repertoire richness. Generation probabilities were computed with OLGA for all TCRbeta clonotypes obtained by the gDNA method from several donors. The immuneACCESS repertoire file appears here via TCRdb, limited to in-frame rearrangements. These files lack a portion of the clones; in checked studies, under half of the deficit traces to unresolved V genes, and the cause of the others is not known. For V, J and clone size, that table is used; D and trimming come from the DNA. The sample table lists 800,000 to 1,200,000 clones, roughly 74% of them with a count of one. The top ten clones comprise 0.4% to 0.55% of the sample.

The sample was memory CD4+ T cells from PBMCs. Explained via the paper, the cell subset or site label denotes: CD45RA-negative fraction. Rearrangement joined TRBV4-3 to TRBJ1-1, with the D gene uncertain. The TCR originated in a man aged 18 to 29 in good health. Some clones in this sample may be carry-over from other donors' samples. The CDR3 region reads CASSQDFYNTEAFF. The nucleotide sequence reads TGCGCCAGCAGCCAGGATTTTTATAACACTGAAGCTTTCTTT.